The T cell receptor (beta chain) under discussion was sequenced for a study of T cell repertoires in cytomegalovirus infection. Study-wide findings and caveats: It was HLA-C-restricted CMV-specific TCR beta clonotypes that dominated the response ex vivo.

Regarding this clonotype: The antigen remains unidentified.

The CDR3 runs to 16 residues. Trimming cost V 7 bases and J 4 bases; bases outside gene matches: 13. TCRdb passed the reads through MiXCR, listing each CDR3 protein once. The sample lists 740,000 or so distinct CDR3 sequences, 35% to 40% occurring once. The receptor was derived from a human donor in good health (CMV status not recorded). Some clones in this sample may be carry-over from other donors' samples. This chain joins TRBV12-3 or TRBV12-4 and TRBJ1-2; 9 nucleotides align to TRBD1. Sequenced material: PBMCs. CDR3 nucleotide sequence: TGTGCCAGCAACCCACTCACGACAGGGGGGAGCTATGGCTACACCTTC. Amino acids: CASNPLTTGGSYGYTF.